There are many counts of the clone carrying this TCR beta chain. Antigen unknown. The data belong to a study of T cell repertoires in cytomegalovirus infection. About the research overall: CMV infection and matching HLA type were both indicated by public TCR beta signatures. Study observations and caveats: Predominance within the ex vivo response was attributable to HLA-C-restricted CMV-specific TCR beta clonotypes.

TCRdb re-called the reads with MiXCR, one entry per CDR3 protein. The sample contains 500,000 to 600,000 distinct CDR3 sequences, more than 15% of which appear only once. The CDR3 is made up of 16 amino acids. Between the trimmed V and J ends, which lost 3 bases and 0 bases, there was a span of 15 bases. Germline CDR1 reads MDHEN; CDR2 reads SYDVKM. The source is a human donor in good health (CMV status not recorded). Some clones in this sample may be carry-over from other donors' samples. The rearrangement links TRBV28 to TRBJ2-7, with D perhaps assigned TRBD1 or TRBD2 (6 bases each). The specimen was CD8+ T cells from PBMCs. The CDR3 nucleotides are TGTGCCAGCAGTTTGGTGATTGAGGGGGGCTCCTACGAGCAGTACTTC. Amino acid sequence: CASSLVIEGGSYEQYF.